The clone carrying this TCR beta chain was detected only once. Antigen unknown. This record belongs to a study of cytomegalovirus exposure and HLA in healthy donors. The PCR used 60 Vbeta and 13 Jbeta primers. Sequencing was performed with immunoSEQ multiplex PCR; in TCRdb, only in-frame clones are kept and a portion is missing. The sample includes about 100,000 clones, roughly 82% of them seen just once. The CDR3 sequence is 13 residues long. Looked up from germline, CDR1 is MNHEY and CDR2 is SVGAGI. V trimming: 6 bases; J trimming: 10 bases; junction bases outside the gene matches: 10. Study findings and constraints: Most sequenced TCRs were rare (though some public TCRs occurred in many donors).

The chain is built from TRBV6-5 and TRBJ2-7; 9 bases match TRBD1. The origin of this receptor is a man aged 30 to 45 in good health and CMV-seropositive. Sequenced: PBMCs. CDR3 nucleotides: TGTGCCAGCAGCACCGGGACAGGGAAGAAACAGTACTTC. Translating it yields CASSTGTGKKQYF.